The present T cell receptor (beta chain) was sequenced within a study of immune evolution from preneoplasia to lung adenocarcinoma. This CDR3 contains 14 residues. Germline CDR1 and CDR2: KGHSH and LQKENI. Deletions cut 3 bases from V and 5 bases from J, with 14 bases between. The repertoire was sequenced with immunoSEQ multiplex PCR; TCRdb's copy has only in-frame clones and lacks some. In the table there are 20,000 to 25,000 clones, approximately 75% of which are singletons. The genes are TRBV18 and TRBJ2-7; D gene uncertain. This TCR came from a person in their 60s with lung adenocarcinoma. Material for sequencing was FFPE invasive lung adenocarcinoma tissue. CDR3 in DNA: TGTGCCAGCTCACCGGGAAACCAAAGGCACGAGCAGTACTTC. Amino acid sequence: CASSPGNQRHEQYF.